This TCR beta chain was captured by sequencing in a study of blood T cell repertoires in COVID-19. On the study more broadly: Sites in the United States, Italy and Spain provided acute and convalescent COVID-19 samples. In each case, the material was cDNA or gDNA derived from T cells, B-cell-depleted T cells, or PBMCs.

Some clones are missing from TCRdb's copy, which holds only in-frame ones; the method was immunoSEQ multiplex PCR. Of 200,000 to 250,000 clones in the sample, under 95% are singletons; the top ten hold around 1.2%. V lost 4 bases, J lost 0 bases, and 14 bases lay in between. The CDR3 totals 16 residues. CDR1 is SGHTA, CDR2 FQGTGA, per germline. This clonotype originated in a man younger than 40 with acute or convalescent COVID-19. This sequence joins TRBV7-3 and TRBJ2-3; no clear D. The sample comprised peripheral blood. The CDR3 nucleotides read TGTGCCAGCAGCTCCTACTCGTCTCCTAGCACAGATACGCAGTATTTT. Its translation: CASSSYSSPSTDTQYF.